This T cell receptor (beta chain) was retrieved from a study of cytomegalovirus exposure and HLA in healthy donors. As for the study in general: One earlier analysis, a look at roughly 180 million T cells, found roughly 120 million unique TCR beta sequences. Whole-study results and caveats: Previously analyzed data showed that most TCR beta V segments were productive at a frequency of about 87% or about 30%. What a later analysis showed was that several of the most significant clusters appeared linked to common viral pathogens.

For this clone: Antigen: not known.

These donors counted as nominally healthy when sampled, but unrecorded immune exposures were likely. The PCR ran on 60 Vbeta and 13 Jbeta primers. Assay used: immunoSEQ multiplex PCR; TCRdb lists only in-frame clones, some missing. The sample consists of about 160,000 clones, approximately 80% of them appearing once. Sequenced: PBMCs. This clonotype was obtained from a boy between 2 and 10 years old in good health and CMV-seronegative.

DNA for the CDR3: TGTGCCAGCAGCTCGGGACTAGCGGCCTACAATGAGCAGTTCTTC. It is translated as CASSSGLAAYNEQFF. The chain links TRBV7-3 to TRBJ2-1, with 11 bases identical to TRBD2. This CDR3 is built from 15 residues. V was pared by 4 bases and J by 2 bases, with 1 base of the junction left unmatched. Germline values: CDR1 SGHTA, CDR2 FQGTGA.